These T cell receptor beta chains were read from a single sample in a study of radiation and T cells in renal cell carcinoma. Sequencing used immunoSEQ multiplex PCR; TCRdb keeps in-frame clones, though not all of them. The sample records about 170,000 clones, around 89% being singletons. The sequences come from blood, collected from a patient whose treatment included radiotherapy and nephrectomy. The receptors originated from a woman in her fifties or sixties with renal cell carcinoma. The CDR3 runs from the conserved cysteine through the conserved F or W. A D gene is named only where the DNA matches it firmly. Size is omitted from some rows. Given values are once, few, many or a class for expanded clones.

j_call clone_size d_call v_call cdr3_aa cdr3_nt
TRBJ1-1 . . TRBV29-1 CSVDPGRTEAFF TGCAGCGTTGACCCAGGGCGGACTGAAGCTTTCTTT
TRBJ2-2 once . TRBV6-1 CASNRYANTGELFF TGTGCCAGCAACCGATACGCGAACACCGGGGAGCTGTTTTTT
TRBJ2-1 . TRBD2 TRBV19 CASSRTLAGGYNEQFF TGTGCCAGTAGTAGAACCCTAGCGGGGGGGTACAATGAGCAGTTCTTC
TRBJ2-7 once . TRBV13 CASSLGGARKYEQYF TGTGCCAGCAGCTTAGGGGGGGCGCGGAAGTACGAGCAGTACTTC
TRBJ2-1 . . TRBV7-8 CASSLVGYEQFF TGTGCCAGCAGCTTAGTTGGATATGAGCAGTTCTTC
TRBJ2-1 . . TRBV9 CASSVEAGAWNEQFF TGTGCCAGCAGCGTAGAGGCAGGGGCATGGAATGAGCAGTTCTTC
TRBJ2-3 . . TRBV29-1 CSVAVQSDTQYF TGCAGCGTTGCGGTACAATCAGATACGCAGTATTTT
TRBJ2-7 . TRBD2 TRBV2 CASLAGDLYEQYF TGTGCCAGCTTAGCGGGGGACCTCTACGAGCAGTACTTC
TRBJ1-2 once . TRBV6-1 CASRGPGDYGYTF TGTGCCAGCCGGGGTCCTGGGGACTATGGCTACACCTTC
TRBJ2-3 . . TRBV5-1 CASSLAIVGSGTDTQYF TGCGCCAGCAGCTTGGCAATAGTTGGTAGTGGCACAGATACGCAGTATTTT
TRBJ1-6 . . TRBV18 CASSSRDPSRSPLHF TGTGCCAGCTCATCCCGGGACCCAAGCAGGTCACCCCTCCACTTT
TRBJ2-7 . . TRBV4-3 CASSFQRFGSYEQYF TGCGCCAGCAGCTTCCAGCGTTTTGGGTCCTACGAGCAGTACTTC
TRBJ2-5 . TRBD1 TRBV5-6 CASSLRDRGDETQYF TGTGCCAGCAGCCTCCGGGACAGGGGGGACGAGACCCAGTACTTC
TRBJ1-5 . . TRBV7-2 CASSLDRNQPQHF TGTGCCAGCAGCTTAGACAGGAATCAGCCCCAGCATTTT
TRBJ1-2 . TRBD1 TRBV6-5 CASSYSQRTGQGYTF TGTGCCAGCAGTTACTCACAAAGGACAGGGCAAGGCTACACCTTC
TRBJ1-6 . . TRBV19 CASTPGGSKNSPLHF TGTGCCAGTACCCCCGGGGGATCTAAGAATTCACCCCTCCACTTT
TRBJ2-1 . TRBD2 TRBV29-1 CSVAGGPFSYNEQFF TGCAGCGTTGCGGGGGGGCCTTTCTCCTACAATGAGCAGTTCTTC
TRBJ2-1 . . TRBV14 CASSHGGKGPTIYNEQFF TGTGCCAGCAGCCACGGGGGAAAGGGACCCACAATCTACAATGAGCAGTTCTTC
TRBJ2-5 . . TRBV9 CASSPRGAGETQYF TGTGCCAGCAGTCCTCGGGGGGCTGGAGAGACCCAGTACTTC
TRBJ2-7 . . TRBV16 CASSQSGTAFGEQYF TGTGCCAGCAGCCAATCCGGGACCGCATTCGGCGAGCAGTACTTC
TRBJ1-2 . . TRBV30 CAWELRGENGYTF TGTGCCTGGGAACTCAGGGGAGAGAATGGCTACACCTTC
TRBJ2-5 . . TRBV15 CATSRLSTGTETQYF TGTGCCACCAGCAGACTTTCCACAGGGACTGAGACCCAGTACTTC
TRBJ2-3 . . TRBV5-1 CASSLWAGTYPDTQYF TGCGCCAGCAGCTTGTGGGCAGGGACGTATCCAGATACGCAGTATTTT
TRBJ2-5 . TRBD1 TRBV29-1 CSVDYRGRETQYF TGCAGCGTTGATTACAGGGGGCGGGAGACCCAGTACTTC
TRBJ1-6 . TRBD1 TRBV5-6 CASSPGQLNNSPLHF TGTGCCAGCAGCCCGGGACAGCTGAATAATTCACCCCTCCACTTT
TRBJ2-2 . TRBD1 TRBV19 CASRNTGAGELFF TGTGCCAGTAGGAACACAGGGGCCGGGGAGCTGTTTTTT
TRBJ2-1 . TRBD2 TRBV6-5 CASSERGSSYNEQFF TGTGCCAGCAGCGAGCGGGGGTCCTCCTACAATGAGCAGTTCTTC
TRBJ1-2 . . TRBV14 CASSQEFLAGYTF TGTGCCAGCAGCCAGGAATTTTTGGCGGGCTACACCTTC
TRBJ1-2 . TRBD1 TRBV6-5 CASSYSGTDFYGYTF TGTGCCAGCAGTTACTCGGGGACAGACTTCTATGGCTACACCTTC
TRBJ2-1 once . TRBV9 CASRGGNGNEQFF TGTGCCAGCAGGGGGGGAAATGGCAATGAGCAGTTCTTC